This paragraph reports one T cell receptor beta chain. Regarding time point: pretreatment peripheral blood. The data belong to a study of PD-L1 blockade in urothelial cancer. Turning to the study itself: The number of prior chemotherapy regimens per patient was 0 to 3.

Spiked synthetic TCR analogs estimated absolute template abundance per PCR. Generated by immunoSEQ multiplex PCR, the TCRdb table keeps only in-frame clones and is missing some. The table lists around 34,000 clones, 85% of them singletons. Germline-derived CDR1 and CDR2 are MNHEY and SVGAGI. The J segment lost 5 bases and the V segment lost 5 bases, leaving 5 bases of the junction unmatched. This CDR3 region has 14 residues. The chain links TRBV6-5 to TRBJ2-5; 10 nucleotides match TRBD2. The source of this sequence is a man of 80 years or more with urothelial cancer. This material consisted of PBMCs, taken around atezolizumab (anti-PD-L1) treatment. Here the CDR3 reads CASSLTSGIETQYF. The CDR3, as DNA: TGTGCCAGCAGTCTCACTAGCGGGATCGAGACCCAGTACTTC.